These 7 T cell receptor beta chains originate from one sample sequenced in a study of blood T cell repertoires in COVID-19. Assay: immunoSEQ multiplex PCR; the TCRdb copy retains only in-frame clones and omits some. The sample includes under 300,000 clones, roughly four fifths seen only once; the top ten take roughly 3.2%. Material for sequencing was peripheral blood. The source of these receptors is a woman in her late teens or twenties with acute or convalescent COVID-19.

In its sample, this clone was seen a few times. The chain is built from TRBV7-9 and TRBJ1-6; D not resolved. The CDR3 is 12 amino acids. The V and J ends lost 5 bases and 6 bases respectively, with 5 bases between them. Germline loops: CDR1 SEHNR, CDR2 FQNEAQ (reference sequence). The CDR3, as DNA: TGTGCCAGCAGCACCAGTAATTCACCCCTCCACTTT. It codes for CASSTSNSPLHF.

V and J are TRBV6-1 and TRBJ1-6; the D is unclear. This CDR3 has 16 amino acids. Germline assignment: CDR1 MNHNS and CDR2 SASEGT. With 2 bases removed from V and 0 bases from J, the gap between germline ends came to 8 bases. CDR3 bases: TGTGCCAGCAGTGAAATCCGGAGCTCCTATAATTCACCCCTCCACTTT. Amino acids: CASSEIRSSYNSPLHF.

This clone came up a few times. Mismatch with germline at one junction end may stem from a read error. V and J are TRBV7-7 and TRBJ2-7; D may be TRBD2 (6 bases). This CDR3 region has 14 residues. The germline CDR1 and CDR2 sequences are SSHAT and FNYEAQ (reference sequence). DNA for the CDR3: TGTGCTAGCAGCCTAGGGCGGGGCTCCTACGAGCAGTACTTC. It specifies CASSLGRGSYEQYF.

The chain employs TRBV4-3 and TRBJ1-6; 7 positions match TRBD1. Trimming took 0 bases from V and 6 from J; bases not matched to a gene: 8. The V gene's germline CDR1 is LGHNA and CDR2 YSLEER. This CDR3 spans 17 amino acids. Written as DNA, the CDR3 is TGCGCCAGCAGCCAAGATCTGGCAGGGGGACGTAATTCACCCCTCCACTTT. This sequence encodes CASSQDLAGGRNSPLHF.

The chain carries TRBV5-8 and TRBJ1-6; 7 bases fit TRBD1. This CDR3 region has 14 residues. The germline gives CDR1 SGHTS, CDR2 YDEGEE. After removal of 4 bases from V and 6 bases from J, the junction contained 4 bases not matched to a gene. The CDR3 protein is CASSLTGFNSPLHF. Here the CDR3 DNA reads TGTGCCAGCAGCCTGACAGGGTTTAATTCACCCCTCCACTTT.

The chain couples TRBV27 to TRBJ1-6, with TRBD1 matching over 7 bases. V lost 8 bases, J lost 7 bases, and 14 bases stayed unmatched. This CDR3 comprises 16 residues. Germline V gene sequence: CDR1 MNHEY, CDR2 SMNVEV (reference sequence). The CDR3 DNA sequence: TGTGCCAGCGCCGGCTCAGGGGGAAGTCGGAATTCACCCCTCCACTTT. Translating it yields CASAGSGGSRNSPLHF.

The chain has TRBV18 and TRBJ2-7; TRBD2 agrees at 8 bases. The CDR3 loop spans 13 amino acids. Germline-derived CDR1 and CDR2 are KGHSH and LQKENI. The J segment lost 3 bases and the V segment lost 3 bases, leaving 1 base of the junction unmatched. The CDR3 region has the DNA TGTGCCAGCTCACCCGGGACTAGCTACGAGCAGTACTTC. This encodes CASSPGTSYEQYF.